These T cell receptor beta chains were read from a single sample in a study of blood T cells in healthy people across ages. Each CDR3 protein gets one entry after TCRdb re-called the 5' RACE reads with MiXCR. The sample yields 1,300,000 or so distinct CDR3 sequences, roughly 60% seen once. Sequencing was performed on blood. These receptors originate from a man between 18 and 29 years old in good health. Each CDR3 is given with its conserved first and last residue.

TRBV7-2	TRBJ1-1	CASTLHQNTEAFF
TRBV28	TRBJ2-1	CASHEGSWFF
TRBV27	TRBJ2-7	CASSYHREHYEQYF
TRBV20-1	TRBJ2-7	CSASRDRYEQYF
TRBV6-2/TRBV6-3	TRBJ2-3	CASSYAGGEDTQYF
TRBV29-1	TRBJ1-1	CSVEDPRGAGEAFF
TRBV5-1	TRBJ2-7	CASSLEPSGRSYEQYF
TRBV5-1	TRBJ2-1	CASSLGQPNEQFF
TRBV12-3/TRBV12-4	TRBJ2-5	CASSSSGRTQYF
TRBV10-3	TRBJ1-5	CAISESLGQPQHF
TRBV7-2	TRBJ1-5	CASSKDVNQPQHF
TRBV27	TRBJ2-1	CASKQGAGYNEQFF
TRBV6-1	TRBJ1-6	CASSVIFSSGRGDSPLHF
TRBV25-1	TRBJ2-1	CASSLLAGNYNEQFF
TRBV4-2	TRBJ2-1	CASSQTQGDYPYNEQFF
TRBV20-1	TRBJ1-3	CSARVLSGNTIYF
TRBV10-3	TRBJ2-7	CAIGDSSSAPRGEQYF
TRBV7-2	TRBJ2-7	CASSLSVPESSYEQYF
TRBV4-3	TRBJ2-7	CASSQGGGAREQYF